What follows is one TCR beta chain and its context. Its antigen remains unknown. TCRdb's table, derived via immunoSEQ multiplex PCR, lists solely in-frame clones and lacks some. This sample has 1.5 million to 2.5 million clones, with approximately 95% found just once. Naive CD8 isolation took CD45RO-negative cells positively selected for CCR7 and excluded terminally differentiated effector memory CD45RA+ cells. Among the donors, all were Caucasian adults who lived in Nashville, Tennessee. This record comes from a study of shared clonotypes between healthy human individuals. General study results and limits: Shared clonotypes: approximately 5% naive CD4, under 4% naive CD8, 2.3% memory CD4, under 0.45% memory CD8.

The ends lost 8 bases at V and 5 bases at J; junction bases unmatched: 3. CDR3 size: 13 residues. CDR1 and CDR2 from the germline V gene are MNHEY and SVGAGI. The chain recombines TRBV6-5 with TRBJ2-2, with 9 bases matching TRBD1. The TCR originated in a man aged 18 to 29 in good health. Sequencing input: naive CD8+ T cells sorted from blood. This CDR3 reads CASGTGLTGELFF. In DNA, the CDR3 is TGTGCCAGCGGGACAGGGTTGACCGGGGAGCTGTTTTTT.